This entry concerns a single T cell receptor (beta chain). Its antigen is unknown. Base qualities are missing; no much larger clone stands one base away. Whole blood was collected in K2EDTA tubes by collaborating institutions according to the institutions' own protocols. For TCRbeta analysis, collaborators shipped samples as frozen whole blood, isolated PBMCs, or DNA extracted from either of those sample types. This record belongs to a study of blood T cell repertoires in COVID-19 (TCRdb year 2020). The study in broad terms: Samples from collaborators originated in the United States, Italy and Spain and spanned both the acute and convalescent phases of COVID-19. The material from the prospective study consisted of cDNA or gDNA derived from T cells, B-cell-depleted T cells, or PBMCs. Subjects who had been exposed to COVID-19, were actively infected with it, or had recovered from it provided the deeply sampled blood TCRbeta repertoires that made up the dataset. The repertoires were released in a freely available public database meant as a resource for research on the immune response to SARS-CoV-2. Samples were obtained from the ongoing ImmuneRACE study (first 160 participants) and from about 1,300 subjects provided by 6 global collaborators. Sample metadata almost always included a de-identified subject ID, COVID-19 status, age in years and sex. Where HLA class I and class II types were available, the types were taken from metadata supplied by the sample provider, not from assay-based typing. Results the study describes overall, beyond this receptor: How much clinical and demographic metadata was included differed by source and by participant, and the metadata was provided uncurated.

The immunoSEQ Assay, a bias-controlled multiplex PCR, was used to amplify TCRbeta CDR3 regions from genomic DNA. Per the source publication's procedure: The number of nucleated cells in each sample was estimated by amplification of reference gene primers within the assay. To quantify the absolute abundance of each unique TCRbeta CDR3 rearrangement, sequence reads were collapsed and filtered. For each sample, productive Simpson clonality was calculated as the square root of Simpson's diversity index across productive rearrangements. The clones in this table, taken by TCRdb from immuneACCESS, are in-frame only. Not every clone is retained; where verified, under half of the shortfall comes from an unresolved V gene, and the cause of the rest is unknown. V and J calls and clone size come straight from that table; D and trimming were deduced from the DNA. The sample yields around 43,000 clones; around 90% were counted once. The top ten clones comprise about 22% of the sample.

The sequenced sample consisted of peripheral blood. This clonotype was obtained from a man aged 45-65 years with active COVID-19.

The nucleotide sequence is TGCGCCAGCAGCCAAGACCGGACACCGAACACTGAAGCTTTCTTT. This sequence encodes CASSQDRTPNTEAFF. The chain was built from TRBV4-3 and TRBJ1-1, and TRBD1 may be the D gene, going by 5 matching bases. V is reduced by 0 bases and J by 1 base, leaving a spacing of 9 bases between them. The CDR3 starts with the cysteine, ends with the phenylalanine, and has 15 residues. The CDR3 DNA has 45 bases and is translated from base 1. Per the germline V gene, LGHNA is the CDR1 and YSLEER is the CDR2.